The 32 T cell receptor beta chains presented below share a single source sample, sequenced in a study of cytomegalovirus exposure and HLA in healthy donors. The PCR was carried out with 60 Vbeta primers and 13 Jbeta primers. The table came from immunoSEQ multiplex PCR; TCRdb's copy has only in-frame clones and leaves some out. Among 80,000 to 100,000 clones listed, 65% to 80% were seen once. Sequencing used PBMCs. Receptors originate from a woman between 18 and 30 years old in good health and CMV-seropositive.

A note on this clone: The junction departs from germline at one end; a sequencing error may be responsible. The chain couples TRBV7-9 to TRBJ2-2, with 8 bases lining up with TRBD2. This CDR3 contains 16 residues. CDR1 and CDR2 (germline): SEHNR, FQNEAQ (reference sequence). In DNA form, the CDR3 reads TGTGCCAGCAGCCTAGCCGGGACTAGTGTCACCGGGGAGCTGTTTTTT. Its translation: CASSLAGTSVTGELFF.

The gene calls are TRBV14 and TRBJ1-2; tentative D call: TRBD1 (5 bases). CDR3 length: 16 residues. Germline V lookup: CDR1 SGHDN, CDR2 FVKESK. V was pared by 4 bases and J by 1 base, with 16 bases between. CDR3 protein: CASSPIDSPNNYGYTF. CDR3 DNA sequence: TGTGCCAGCAGCCCAATAGACAGCCCGAATAACTATGGCTACACCTTC.

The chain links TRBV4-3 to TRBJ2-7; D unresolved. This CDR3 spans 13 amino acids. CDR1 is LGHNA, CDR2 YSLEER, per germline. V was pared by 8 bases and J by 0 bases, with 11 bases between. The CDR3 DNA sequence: TGCGCCAGCGGTAACACTAACTCCTACGAGCAGTACTTC. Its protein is CASGNTNSYEQYF.

The CDR3 spells CASSSNTDTQYF. The CDR3 DNA sequence: TGTGCCAGCAGCTCCAACACAGATACGCAGTATTTT. This chain joins TRBV7-6 and TRBJ2-3; D gene ambiguous. Germline V gene sequence: CDR1 SGHVS, CDR2 FNYEAQ. The ends were cut back, 4 bases at V and 2 bases at J, with 4 bases in the middle. The CDR3 length is 12 residues.

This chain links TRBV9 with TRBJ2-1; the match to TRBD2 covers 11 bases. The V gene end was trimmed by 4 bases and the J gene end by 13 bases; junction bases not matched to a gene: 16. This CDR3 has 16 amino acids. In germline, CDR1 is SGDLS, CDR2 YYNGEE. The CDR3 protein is CASSSQGTSGLAVQFF. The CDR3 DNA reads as TGTGCCAGCAGCTCCCAAGGGACTAGCGGCTTAGCGGTACAGTTCTTC.

CDR3 loop: CASSPREGMNTEAFF. CDR3 DNA sequence: TGTGCCAGCAGCCCACGGGAAGGGATGAACACTGAAGCTTTCTTT. The chain links TRBV9 to TRBJ1-1; D remains unclear. The CDR3 has 15 residues. Germline CDR1 and CDR2: SGDLS and YYNGEE. Trimming pared 4 bases from V and 0 bases from J, leaving 13 bases between.

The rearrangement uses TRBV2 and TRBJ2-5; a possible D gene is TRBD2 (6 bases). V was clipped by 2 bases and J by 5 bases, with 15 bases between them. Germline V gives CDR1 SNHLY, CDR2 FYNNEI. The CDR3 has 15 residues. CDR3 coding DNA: TGTGCCAGCAGTGAATCCCCCCTAGGGAGGGAGACCCAGTACTTC. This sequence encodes CASSESPLGRETQYF.

The CDR3 coding sequence is TGTGCCAGCAGTGATGACCGGGACAGGGTTTCCTACGAGCAGTACTTC. This encodes CASSDDRDRVSYEQYF. This rearrangement joins TRBV2 to TRBJ2-7; 9 bases match TRBD1. The CDR3 sequence is 16 residues long. V lost 3 bases, J lost 1 base, and 7 bases stayed unmatched. Germline loops: CDR1 SNHLY, CDR2 FYNNEI.

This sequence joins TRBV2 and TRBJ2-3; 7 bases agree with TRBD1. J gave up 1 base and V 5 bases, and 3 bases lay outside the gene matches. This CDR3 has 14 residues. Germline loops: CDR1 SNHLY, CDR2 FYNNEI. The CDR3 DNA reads TGTGCCAGCAGTAGACAGGGAGGCACAGATACGCAGTATTTT. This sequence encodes CASSRQGGTDTQYF.

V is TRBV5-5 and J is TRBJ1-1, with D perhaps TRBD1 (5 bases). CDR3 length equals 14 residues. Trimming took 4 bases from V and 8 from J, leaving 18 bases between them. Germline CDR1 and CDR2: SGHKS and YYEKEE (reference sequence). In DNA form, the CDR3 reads TGTGCCAGCAGCCCTAGGACCGCCGGGGGGGAAGCTTTCTTT. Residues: CASSPRTAGGEAFF.

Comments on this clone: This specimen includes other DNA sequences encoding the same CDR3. Here the CDR3 reads CASRKGGGVQPQHF. The CDR3, as DNA: TGTGCCAGCAGAAAAGGGGGTGGAGTTCAGCCCCAGCATTTT. The gene calls are TRBV6-5 and TRBJ1-5; maybe TRBD1 (6 bases). CDR3 size: 14 residues. Germline CDR1 is MNHEY and CDR2 is SVGAGI. Trimming removed 6 bases at V and 6 bases at J, with 15 bases between.

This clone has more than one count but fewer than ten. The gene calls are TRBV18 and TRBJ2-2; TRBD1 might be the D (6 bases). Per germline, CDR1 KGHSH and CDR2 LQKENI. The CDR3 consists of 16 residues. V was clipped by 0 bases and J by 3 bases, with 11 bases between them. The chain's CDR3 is CASSPPSKGDTGELFF. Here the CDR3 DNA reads TGTGCCAGCTCACCACCTTCCAAGGGGGACACCGGGGAGCTGTTTTTT. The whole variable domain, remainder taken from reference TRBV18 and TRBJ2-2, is NAGVMQNPRHLVRRRGQEARLRCSPMKGHSHVYWYRQLPEEGLKFMVYLQKENIIDESGMPKERFSAEFPKEGPSILRIQQVVRGDSAAYFCASSPPSKGDTGELFFGEGSRLTVL.

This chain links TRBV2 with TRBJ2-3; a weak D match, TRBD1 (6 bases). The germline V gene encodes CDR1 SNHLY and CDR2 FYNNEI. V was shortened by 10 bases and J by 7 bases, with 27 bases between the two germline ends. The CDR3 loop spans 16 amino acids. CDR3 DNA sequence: TGTGCCATCAATCCACCCTCGGGACAAAGTCGTCATACGCAGTATTTT. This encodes CAINPPSGQSRHTQYF.

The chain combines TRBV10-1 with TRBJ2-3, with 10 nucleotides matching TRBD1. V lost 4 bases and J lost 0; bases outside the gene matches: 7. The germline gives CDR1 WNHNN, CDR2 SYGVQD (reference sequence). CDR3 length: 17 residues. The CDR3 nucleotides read TGCGCCAGCAGTGGGGGACAGGGGCCCAGAAGCACAGATACGCAGTATTTT. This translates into CASSGGQGPRSTDTQYF.

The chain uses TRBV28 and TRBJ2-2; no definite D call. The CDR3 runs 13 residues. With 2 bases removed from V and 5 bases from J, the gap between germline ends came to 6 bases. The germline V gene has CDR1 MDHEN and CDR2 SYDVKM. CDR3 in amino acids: CASSLGRTGELFF. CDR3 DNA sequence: TGTGCCAGCAGTTTAGGGCGAACCGGGGAGCTGTTTTTT.

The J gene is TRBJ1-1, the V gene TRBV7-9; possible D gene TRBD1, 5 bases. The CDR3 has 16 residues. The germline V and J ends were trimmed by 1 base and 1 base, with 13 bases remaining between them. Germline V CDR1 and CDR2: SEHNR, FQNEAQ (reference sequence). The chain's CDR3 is CASSLGQPIPNTEAFF. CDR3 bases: TGTGCCAGCAGCTTAGGACAGCCTATACCGAACACTGAAGCTTTCTTT. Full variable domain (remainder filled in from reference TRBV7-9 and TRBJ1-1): DTGVSQNPRHKITKRGQNVTFRCDPISEHNRLYWYRQTLGQGPEFLTYFQNEAQLEKSRLLSDRFSAERPKGSFSTLEIQRTEQGDSAMYLCASSLGQPIPNTEAFFGQGTRLTVV.

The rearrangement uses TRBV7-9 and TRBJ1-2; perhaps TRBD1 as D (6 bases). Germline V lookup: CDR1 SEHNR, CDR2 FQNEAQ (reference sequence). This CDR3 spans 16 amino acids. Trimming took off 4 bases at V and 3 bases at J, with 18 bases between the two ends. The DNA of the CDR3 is TGTGCCAGCAGCTCGACAGGATCCATCTCTGACTATGGCTACACCTTC. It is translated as CASSSTGSISDYGYTF.

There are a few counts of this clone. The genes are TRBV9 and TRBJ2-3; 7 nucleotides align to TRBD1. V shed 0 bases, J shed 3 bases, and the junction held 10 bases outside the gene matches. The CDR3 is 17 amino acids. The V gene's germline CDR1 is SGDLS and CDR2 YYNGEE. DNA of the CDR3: TGTGCCAGCAGCGTAGTAGATTTAGGGGGCCGGACAGATACGCAGTATTTT. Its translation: CASSVVDLGGRTDTQYF. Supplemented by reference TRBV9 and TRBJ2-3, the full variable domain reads DSGVTQTPKHLITATGQRVTLRCSPRSGDLSVYWYQQSLDQGLQFLIQYYNGEERAKGNILERFSAQQFPDLHSELNLSSLELGDSALYFCASSVVDLGGRTDTQYFGPGTRLTVL.

The CDR3 is CASSLSGYGYTF. For the CDR3, the DNA is TGTGCCAGCAGTCTTAGTGGCTATGGCTACACCTTC. The chain uses TRBV9 and TRBJ1-2; no firm D call. The CDR3 is 12 amino acids. Trimming pared 5 bases from V and 4 bases from J, leaving 9 bases between. Germline V gene data show CDR1 as SGDLS and CDR2 as YYNGEE.

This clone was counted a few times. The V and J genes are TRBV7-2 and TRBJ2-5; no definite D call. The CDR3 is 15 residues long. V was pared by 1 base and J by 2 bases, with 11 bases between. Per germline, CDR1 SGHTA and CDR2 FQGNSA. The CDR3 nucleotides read TGTGCCAGCAGCTTAGGCCCTACGCAACAAGAGACCCAGTACTTC. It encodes CASSLGPTQQETQYF.

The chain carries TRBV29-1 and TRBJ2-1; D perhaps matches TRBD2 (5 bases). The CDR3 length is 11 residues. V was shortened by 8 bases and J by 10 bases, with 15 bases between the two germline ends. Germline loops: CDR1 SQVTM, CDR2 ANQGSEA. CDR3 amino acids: CSSDGESEQFF. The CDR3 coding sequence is TGCAGCTCTGACGGGGAGAGCGAGCAGTTCTTC.

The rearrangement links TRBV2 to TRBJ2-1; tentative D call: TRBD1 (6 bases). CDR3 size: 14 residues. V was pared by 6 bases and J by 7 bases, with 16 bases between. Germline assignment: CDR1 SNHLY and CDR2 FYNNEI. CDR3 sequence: CASRDDLRGNEQFF. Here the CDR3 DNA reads TGTGCCAGCAGAGACGATCTAAGGGGGAATGAGCAGTTCTTC.

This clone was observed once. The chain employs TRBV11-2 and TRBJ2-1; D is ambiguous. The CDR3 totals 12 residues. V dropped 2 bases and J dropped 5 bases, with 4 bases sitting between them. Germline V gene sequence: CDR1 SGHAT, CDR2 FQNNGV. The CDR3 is CASSLPDNEQFF. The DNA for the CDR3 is TGTGCCAGCAGCTTACCCGACAATGAGCAGTTCTTC.

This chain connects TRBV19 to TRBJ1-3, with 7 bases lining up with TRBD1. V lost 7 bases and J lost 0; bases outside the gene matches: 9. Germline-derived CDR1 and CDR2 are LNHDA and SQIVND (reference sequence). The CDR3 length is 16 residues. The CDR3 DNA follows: TGTGCCAGTATTGGAAAACAGGGGCCCTCTGGAAACACCATATATTTT. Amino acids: CASIGKQGPSGNTIYF.

In DNA, the CDR3 is TGTGCCAGCAGCGCCCGGGACACCCGAGACTCGCCCCTCCACTTT. Residues: CASSARDTRDSPLHF. The chain employs TRBV9 and TRBJ1-6; D is perhaps TRBD1 (6 bases). This CDR3 spans 15 amino acids. Per germline, CDR1 SGDLS and CDR2 YYNGEE. V was shortened by 3 bases and J by 13 bases, with 20 bases between the two germline ends.

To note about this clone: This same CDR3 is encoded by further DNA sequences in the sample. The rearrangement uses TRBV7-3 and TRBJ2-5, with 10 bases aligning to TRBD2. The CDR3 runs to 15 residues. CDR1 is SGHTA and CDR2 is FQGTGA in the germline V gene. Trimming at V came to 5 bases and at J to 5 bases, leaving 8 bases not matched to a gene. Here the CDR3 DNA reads TGTGCCAGCAGCCAGAGGGGACTAGCGACCGAGACCCAGTACTTC. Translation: CASSQRGLATETQYF.

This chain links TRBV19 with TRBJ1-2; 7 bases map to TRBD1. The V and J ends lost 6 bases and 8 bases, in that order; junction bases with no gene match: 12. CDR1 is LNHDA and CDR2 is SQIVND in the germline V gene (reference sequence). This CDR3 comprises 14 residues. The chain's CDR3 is CASSLSQGGRGYTF. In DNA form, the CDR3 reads TGTGCCAGTAGCCTCTCTCAAGGGGGCCGGGGCTACACCTTC.

The CDR3: CASSKRTGANYGYTF. DNA for the CDR3: TGTGCCAGCAGCAAGAGGACAGGAGCTAACTATGGCTACACCTTC. The V and J genes are TRBV21-1 and TRBJ1-2; the D call TRBD1 from the table was never checked on the DNA. TRBV21-1 is marked as a pseudogene. The CDR3 covers 15 residues.

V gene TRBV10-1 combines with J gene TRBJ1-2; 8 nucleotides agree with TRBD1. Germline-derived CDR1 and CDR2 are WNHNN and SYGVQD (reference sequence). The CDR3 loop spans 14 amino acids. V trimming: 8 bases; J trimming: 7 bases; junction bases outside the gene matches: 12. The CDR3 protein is CASGWTGTSGGYTF. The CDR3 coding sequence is TGCGCCAGCGGCTGGACAGGGACCTCTGGTGGCTACACCTTC.

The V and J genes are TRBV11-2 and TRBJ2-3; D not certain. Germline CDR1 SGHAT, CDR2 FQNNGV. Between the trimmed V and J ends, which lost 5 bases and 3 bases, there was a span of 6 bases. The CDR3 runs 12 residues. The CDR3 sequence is CASSPETDTQYF. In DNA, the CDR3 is TGTGCCAGCAGCCCCGAGACAGATACGCAGTATTTT.

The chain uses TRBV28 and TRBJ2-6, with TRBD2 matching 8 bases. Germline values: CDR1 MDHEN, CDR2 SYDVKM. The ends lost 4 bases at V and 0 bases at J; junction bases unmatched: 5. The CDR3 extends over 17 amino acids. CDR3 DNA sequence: TGTGCCAGCAGTTCCACGGGGGGGATCTCTGGGGCCAACGTCCTGACTTTC. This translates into CASSSTGGISGANVLTF. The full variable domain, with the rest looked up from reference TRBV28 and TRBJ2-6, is DVKVTQSSRYLVKRTGEKVFLECVQDMDHENMFWYRQDPGLGLRLIYFSYDVKMKEKGDIPEGYSVSREKKERFSLILESASTNQTSMYLCASSSTGGISGANVLTFGAGSRLTVL.

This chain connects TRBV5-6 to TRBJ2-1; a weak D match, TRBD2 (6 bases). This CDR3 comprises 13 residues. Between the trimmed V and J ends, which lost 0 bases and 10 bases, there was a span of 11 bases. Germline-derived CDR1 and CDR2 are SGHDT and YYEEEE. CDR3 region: CASSLVAAGEQFF. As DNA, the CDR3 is TGTGCCAGCAGCTTGGTTGCCGCGGGGGAGCAGTTCTTC.